Presented here are 12 T cell receptor beta chains from one specimen sequenced in a study of beta chain features in type 1 diabetes. Expressed TCRB transcripts got sequenced, as all isolated RNA was reverse transcribed. Generated by immunoSEQ multiplex PCR, the TCRdb table keeps only in-frame clones and is missing some. The profile shows over 100,000 clones, approximately 39% of them singletons. What was sequenced was stem cell memory CD4+ T cells from blood. These receptors were collected from a woman younger than 30 in good health.

This clone was picked up a small number of times. The J gene is TRBJ2-7, the V gene TRBV4-1; 7 nucleotides agree with TRBD2. The trim removed 1 base at V and 4 bases at J, leaving 7 bases unmatched. This CDR3 contains 15 residues. Germline CDR1 MGHRA, CDR2 YSYEKL. The CDR3 is CASSQVRPSGYEQYF. In nucleotides, the CDR3 is TGCGCCAGCAGCCAAGTCCGGCCTAGCGGTTACGAGCAGTACTTC.

This clone has a handful of counts. This chain uses TRBV18 with TRBJ2-5; D possibly corresponds to TRBD1 (5 bases). The germline V gene encodes CDR1 KGHSH and CDR2 LQKENI. The CDR3 has 15 amino acids. The germline V and J ends were trimmed by 2 bases and 1 base, with 11 bases remaining between them. The CDR3 loop is CASSPRRQGQETQYF. The CDR3 coding sequence is TGTGCCAGCTCACCAAGGCGTCAGGGCCAAGAGACCCAGTACTTC.

This clone has just a few counts. The chain recombines TRBV6-6 with TRBJ1-2; a weak D match, TRBD1 (5 bases). Germline assignment: CDR1 MNHNY and CDR2 SVGAGI (reference sequence). Trimming pared 5 bases from V and 4 bases from J, leaving 17 bases between. The CDR3 contains 15 residues. The CDR3 loop reads CASSGQGSAIYGYTF. CDR3 in DNA: TGTGCCAGCAGTGGTCAGGGAAGCGCTATCTATGGCTACACCTTC.

The chain carries TRBV6-4 and TRBJ1-1; D is perhaps TRBD1 (5 bases). The CDR3 totals 13 residues. CDR1 MRHNA and CDR2 SNTAGT come from the germline V gene. Between the trimmed V and J ends, which lost 3 bases and 0 bases, there was a span of 5 bases. The CDR3 coding sequence is TGTGCCAGCAGTGAACAGGTGAACACTGAAGCTTTCTTT. Translation: CASSEQVNTEAFF.

The genes are TRBV7-9 and TRBJ2-1; D is undetermined. Germline V CDR1 and CDR2: SEHNR, FQNEAQ (reference sequence). The CDR3 extends over 15 amino acids. With 3 bases removed from V and 4 bases from J, the gap between germline ends came to 13 bases. The CDR3 DNA is TGTGCCAGCAGCTTCACCGTATACCTATACAATGAGCAGTTCTTC. Protein sequence: CASSFTVYLYNEQFF.

J is TRBJ1-1 and V is TRBV27; D might be TRBD1 (5 bases). The CDR3 consists of 15 residues. Trimming cost V 4 bases and J 5 bases, with 17 bases left between them. Germline CDR1 is MNHEY and CDR2 is SMNVEV (reference sequence). The CDR3 is CASSSEGALETEAFF. CDR3 nucleotides: TGTGCCAGCAGTTCGGAAGGGGCGCTTGAGACTGAAGCTTTCTTT.

The gene calls are TRBV27 and TRBJ2-3; 7 positions agree with TRBD1. The germline V gene encodes CDR1 MNHEY and CDR2 SMNVEV (reference sequence). The CDR3 has 16 residues. The trim removed 2 bases at V and 5 bases at J, leaving 10 bases unmatched. CDR3 sequence (DNA): TGTGCCAGCAGTTTAGAGTTCCCAGGGGGAGAAGATACGCAGTATTTT. Its translation is CASSLEFPGGEDTQYF.

The rearrangement uses TRBV4-1 and TRBJ2-1; D unresolved. The length of the CDR3 is 17 residues. V lost 1 base and J lost 8, with 21 bases in between. CDR1 MGHRA and CDR2 YSYEKL come from the germline V gene. CDR3 nucleotides: TGCGCCAGCAGCCAAGGAATAATGAGGATTCAGAACTATGAGCAGTTCTTC. This gives the protein CASSQGIMRIQNYEQFF.

The genes are TRBV27 and TRBJ2-2; D is uncertain. The V gene lost 8 bases and the J gene lost 5 bases, with 15 bases spanning the gap. Germline V gene lookup returns CDR1 MNHEY and CDR2 SMNVEV (reference sequence). This CDR3 spans 14 amino acids. The CDR3 nucleotides are TGTGCCAGCTCGGTGGAATTCGGGACCGGGGAGCTGTTTTTT. This translates into CASSVEFGTGELFF.

CDR3 residues: CASSTKQGLNTEAFF. As DNA, the CDR3 is TGTGCCAGCAGCACCAAACAGGGGTTGAACACTGAAGCTTTCTTT. The chain combines TRBV7-9 with TRBJ1-1; 7 nucleotides line up with TRBD1. This CDR3 spans 15 amino acids. The ends lost 5 bases at V and 0 bases at J; junction bases unmatched: 6. The V gene's germline CDR1 is SEHNR and CDR2 FQNEAQ (reference sequence).

This clone has only a few counts. The chain has TRBV19 and TRBJ1-1, with D possibly being TRBD1 (5 bases). V dropped 5 bases and J dropped 5 bases, with 18 bases sitting between them. This CDR3 region has 15 residues. Germline CDR1 and CDR2: LNHDA and SQIVND (reference sequence). The CDR3 nucleotides are TGTGCCAGTAGTTCCCTTTGGGGCGGTGGGACTGAAGCTTTCTTT. Translation: CASSSLWGGGTEAFF.

The genes are TRBV5-1 and TRBJ2-3, with 15 bases lining up with TRBD2. The germline CDR1 and CDR2 sequences are SGHRS and YFSETQ. V lost 4 bases and J lost 6; bases outside the gene matches: 3. The CDR3 has 15 residues. The CDR3 reads CASSRTSGRVDTQYF. As DNA, the CDR3 is TGCGCCAGCAGCAGGACTAGCGGGAGGGTCGATACGCAGTATTTT.